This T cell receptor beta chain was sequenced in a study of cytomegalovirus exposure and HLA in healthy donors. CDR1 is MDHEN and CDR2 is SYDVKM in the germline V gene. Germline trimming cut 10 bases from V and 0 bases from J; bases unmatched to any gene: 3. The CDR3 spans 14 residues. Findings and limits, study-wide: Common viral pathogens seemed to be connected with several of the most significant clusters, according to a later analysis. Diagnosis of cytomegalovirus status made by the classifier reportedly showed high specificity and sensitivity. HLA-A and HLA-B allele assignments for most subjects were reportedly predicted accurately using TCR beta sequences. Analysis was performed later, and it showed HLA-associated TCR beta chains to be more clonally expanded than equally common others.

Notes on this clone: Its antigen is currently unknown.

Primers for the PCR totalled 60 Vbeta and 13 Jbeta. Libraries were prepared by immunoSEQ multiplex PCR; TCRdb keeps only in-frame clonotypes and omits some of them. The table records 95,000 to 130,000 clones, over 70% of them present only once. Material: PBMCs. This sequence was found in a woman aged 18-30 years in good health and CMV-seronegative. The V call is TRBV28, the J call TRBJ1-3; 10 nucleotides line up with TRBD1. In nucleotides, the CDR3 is TGTGCCACCGGGACAGGGGCCTCTGGAAACACCATATATTTT. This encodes CATGTGASGNTIYF.